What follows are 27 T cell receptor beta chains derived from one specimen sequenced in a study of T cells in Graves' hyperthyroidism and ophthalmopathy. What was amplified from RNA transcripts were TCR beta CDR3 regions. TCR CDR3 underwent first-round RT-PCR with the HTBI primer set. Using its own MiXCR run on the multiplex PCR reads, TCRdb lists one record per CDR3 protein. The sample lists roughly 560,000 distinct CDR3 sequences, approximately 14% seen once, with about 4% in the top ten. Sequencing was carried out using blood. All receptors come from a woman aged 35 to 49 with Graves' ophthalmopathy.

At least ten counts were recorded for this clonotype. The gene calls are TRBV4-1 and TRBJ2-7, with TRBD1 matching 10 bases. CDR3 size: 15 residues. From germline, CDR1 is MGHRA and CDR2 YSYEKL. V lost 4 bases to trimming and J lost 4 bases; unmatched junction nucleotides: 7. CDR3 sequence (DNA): TGCGCCAGCAGCCTCCTGGAGGGACAGGGGTACGAGCAGTACTTC. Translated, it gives CASSLLEGQGYEQYF.

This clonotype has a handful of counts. CDR3 sequence: CASRMGFYEQYF. The CDR3 nucleotides read TGTGCCAGCCGGATGGGTTTCTACGAGCAGTACTTC. The chain uses TRBV6-2 or TRBV6-3 and TRBJ2-7; D gene uncertain. Trimming left V 8 bases short and J 3 bases short, with 11 bases between. The germline V gene encodes CDR1 MNHEY and CDR2 SVGEGT. The CDR3 is made up of 12 amino acids.

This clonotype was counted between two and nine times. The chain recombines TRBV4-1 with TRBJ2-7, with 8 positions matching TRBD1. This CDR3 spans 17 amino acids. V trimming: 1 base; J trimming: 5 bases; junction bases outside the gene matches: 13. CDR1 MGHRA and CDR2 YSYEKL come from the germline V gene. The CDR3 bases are TGCGCCAGCAGCCAAGGTCGGACAGGGCTGGCCACGGACGAGCAGTACTTC. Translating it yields CASSQGRTGLATDEQYF.

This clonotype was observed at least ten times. This CDR3 is CASSLMRGETQYF. CDR3 DNA sequence: TGTGCCAGCAGCTTAATGAGGGGCGAGACCCAGTACTTC. The chain uses TRBV7-2 and TRBJ2-5; D may match TRBD1 or TRBD2 (5 bases each). This CDR3 contains 13 residues. The ends were cut back, 2 bases at V and 5 bases at J, with 9 bases in the middle. CDR1 is SGHTA, CDR2 FQGNSA, per germline.

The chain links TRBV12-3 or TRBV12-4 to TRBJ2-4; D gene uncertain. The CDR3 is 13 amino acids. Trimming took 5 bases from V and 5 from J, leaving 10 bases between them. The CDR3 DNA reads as TGTGCCAGCAGTGACCCTTTCGAAAACATTCAGTACTTC. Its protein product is CASSDPFENIQYF.

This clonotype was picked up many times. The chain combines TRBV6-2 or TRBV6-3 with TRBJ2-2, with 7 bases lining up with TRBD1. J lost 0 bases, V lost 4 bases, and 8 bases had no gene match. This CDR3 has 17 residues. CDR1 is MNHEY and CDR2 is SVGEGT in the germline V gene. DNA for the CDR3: TGTGCCAGCAGTTGGACCCCCGGGACAGCGAACACCGGGGAGCTGTTTTTT. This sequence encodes CASSWTPGTANTGELFF.

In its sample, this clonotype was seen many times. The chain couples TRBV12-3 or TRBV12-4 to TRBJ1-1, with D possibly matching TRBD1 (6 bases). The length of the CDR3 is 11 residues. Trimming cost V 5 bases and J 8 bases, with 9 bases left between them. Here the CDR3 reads CASSVTGEAFF. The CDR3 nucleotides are TGTGCCAGCAGTGTAACAGGGGAAGCTTTCTTT.

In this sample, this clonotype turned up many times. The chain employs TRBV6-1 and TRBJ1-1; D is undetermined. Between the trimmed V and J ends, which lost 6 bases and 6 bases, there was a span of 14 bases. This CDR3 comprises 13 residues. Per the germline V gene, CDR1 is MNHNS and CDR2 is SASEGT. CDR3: CASSPSGWAEAFF. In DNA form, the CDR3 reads TGTGCCAGCAGCCCCAGCGGTTGGGCTGAAGCTTTCTTT.

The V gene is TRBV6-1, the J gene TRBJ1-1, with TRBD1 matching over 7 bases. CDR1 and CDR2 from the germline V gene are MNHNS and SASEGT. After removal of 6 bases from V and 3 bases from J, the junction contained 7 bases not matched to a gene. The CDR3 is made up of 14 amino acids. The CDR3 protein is CASRLTGSHTEAFF. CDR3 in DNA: TGTGCCAGCAGGTTGACAGGGTCTCACACTGAAGCTTTCTTT.

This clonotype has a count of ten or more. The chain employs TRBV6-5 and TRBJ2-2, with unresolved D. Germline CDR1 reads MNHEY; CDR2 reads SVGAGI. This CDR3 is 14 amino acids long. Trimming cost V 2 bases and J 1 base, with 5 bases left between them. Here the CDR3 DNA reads TGTGCCAGCAGTTACGGGATGAACACCGGGGAGCTGTTTTTT. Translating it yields CASSYGMNTGELFF.

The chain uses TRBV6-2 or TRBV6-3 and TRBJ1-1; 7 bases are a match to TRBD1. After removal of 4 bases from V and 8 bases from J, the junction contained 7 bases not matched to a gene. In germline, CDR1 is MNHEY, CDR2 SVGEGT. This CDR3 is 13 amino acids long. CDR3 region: CASSSQGGREAFF. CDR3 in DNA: TGTGCCAGCAGTTCCCAAGGGGGCAGAGAAGCTTTCTTT.

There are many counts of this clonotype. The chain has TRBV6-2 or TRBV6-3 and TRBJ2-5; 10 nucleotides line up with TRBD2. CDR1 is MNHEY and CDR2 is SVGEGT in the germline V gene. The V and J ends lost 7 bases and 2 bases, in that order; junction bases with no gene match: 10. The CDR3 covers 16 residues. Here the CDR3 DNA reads TGTGCCAGCAACCTACCGGGACTAGCGTCTCAAGAGACCCAGTACTTC. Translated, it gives CASNLPGLASQETQYF.

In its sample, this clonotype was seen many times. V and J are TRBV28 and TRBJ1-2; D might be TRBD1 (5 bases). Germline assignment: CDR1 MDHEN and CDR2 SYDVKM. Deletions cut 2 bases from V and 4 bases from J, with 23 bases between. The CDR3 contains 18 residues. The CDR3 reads CASSLPDLGWQGSYGYTF. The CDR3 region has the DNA TGTGCCAGCAGTTTACCGGACCTGGGATGGCAGGGCAGCTATGGCTACACCTTC.

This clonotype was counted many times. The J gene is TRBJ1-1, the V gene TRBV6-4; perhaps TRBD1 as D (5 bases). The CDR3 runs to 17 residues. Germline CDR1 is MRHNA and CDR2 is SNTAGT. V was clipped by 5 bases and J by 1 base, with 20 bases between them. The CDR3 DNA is TGTGCCAGCAGTAACACAGACCGGGACCCGGGGAACACTGAAGCTTTCTTT. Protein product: CASSNTDRDPGNTEAFF.

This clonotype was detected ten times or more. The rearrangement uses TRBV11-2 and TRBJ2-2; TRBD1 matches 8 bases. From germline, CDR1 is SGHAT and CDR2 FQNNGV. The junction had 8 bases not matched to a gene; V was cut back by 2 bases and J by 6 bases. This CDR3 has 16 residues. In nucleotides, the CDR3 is TGTGCCAGCAGCTTACAGCCAGGGGGCGTCGCCGGGGAGCTGTTTTTT. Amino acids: CASSLQPGGVAGELFF.

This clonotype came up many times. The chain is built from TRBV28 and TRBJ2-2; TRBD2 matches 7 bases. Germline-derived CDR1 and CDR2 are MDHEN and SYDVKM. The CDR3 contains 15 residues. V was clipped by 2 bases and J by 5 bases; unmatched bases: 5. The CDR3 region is CASSLTGGGTGELFF. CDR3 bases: TGTGCCAGCAGTTTAACGGGAGGTGGAACCGGGGAGCTGTTTTTT.

DNA of the CDR3: TGTGCCAGCAGCTTCCGACAGGGAGGATACTACGAGCAGTACTTC. It yields the protein CASSFRQGGYYEQYF. The rearrangement links TRBV11-2 to TRBJ2-7; possible D gene TRBD1, 7 bases. Germline assignment: CDR1 SGHAT and CDR2 FQNNGV. CDR3 size: 15 residues. V gave up 3 bases and J gave up 3 bases, with 15 bases separating them.

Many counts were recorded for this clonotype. The CDR3 DNA follows: TGTGCCAGCAGCTTAGAGGTCTCCGGGGTTGAAGCTTTCTTT. Its translation: CASSLEVSGVEAFF. The V gene is TRBV7-9, the J gene TRBJ1-1, with no clear D. V gave up 1 base and J gave up 7 bases, with 13 bases separating them. This CDR3 has 14 residues. CDR1 and CDR2 from the germline V gene are SEHNR and FQNEAQ (reference sequence).

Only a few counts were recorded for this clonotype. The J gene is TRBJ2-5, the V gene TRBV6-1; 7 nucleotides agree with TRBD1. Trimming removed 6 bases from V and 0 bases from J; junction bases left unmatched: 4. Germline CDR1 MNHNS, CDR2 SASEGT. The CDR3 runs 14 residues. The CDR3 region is CASSSDRDQETQYF. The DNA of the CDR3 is TGTGCCAGCAGCTCTGACAGGGACCAAGAGACCCAGTACTTC.

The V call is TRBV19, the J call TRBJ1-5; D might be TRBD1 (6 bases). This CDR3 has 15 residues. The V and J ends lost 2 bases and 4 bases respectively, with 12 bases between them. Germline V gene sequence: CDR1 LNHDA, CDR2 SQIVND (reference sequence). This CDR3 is CASSIFQGRNQPQHF. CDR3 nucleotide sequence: TGTGCCAGTAGTATATTCCAGGGGAGAAATCAGCCCCAGCATTTT. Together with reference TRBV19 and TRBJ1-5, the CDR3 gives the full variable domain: DGGITQSPKYLFRKEGQNVTLSCEQNLNHDAMYWYRQDPGQGLRLIYYSQIVNDFQKGDIAEGYSVSREKKESFPLTVTSAQKNPTAFYLCASSIFQGRNQPQHFGDGTRLSIL.

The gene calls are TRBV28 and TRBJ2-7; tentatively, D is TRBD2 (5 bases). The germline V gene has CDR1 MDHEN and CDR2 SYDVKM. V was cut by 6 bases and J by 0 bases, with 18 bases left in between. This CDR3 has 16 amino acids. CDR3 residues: CASRQIGGPLSYEQYF. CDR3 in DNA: TGTGCCAGCAGGCAGATAGGAGGACCACTCTCCTACGAGCAGTACTTC.

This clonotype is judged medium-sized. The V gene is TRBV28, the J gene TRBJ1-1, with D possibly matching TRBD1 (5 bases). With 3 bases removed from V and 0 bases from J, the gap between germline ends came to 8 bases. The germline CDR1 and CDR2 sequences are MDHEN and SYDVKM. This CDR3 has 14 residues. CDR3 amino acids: CASSFAGMNTEAFF. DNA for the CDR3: TGTGCCAGCAGTTTTGCAGGGATGAACACTGAAGCTTTCTTT.

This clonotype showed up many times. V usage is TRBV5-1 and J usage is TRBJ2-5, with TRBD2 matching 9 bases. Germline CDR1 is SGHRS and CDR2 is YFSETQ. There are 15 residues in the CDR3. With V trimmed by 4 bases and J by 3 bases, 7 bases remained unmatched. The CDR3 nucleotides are TGCGCCAGCAGCCTGAGGGCTAGCGGGGAAGAGACCCAGTACTTC. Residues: CASSLRASGEETQYF.

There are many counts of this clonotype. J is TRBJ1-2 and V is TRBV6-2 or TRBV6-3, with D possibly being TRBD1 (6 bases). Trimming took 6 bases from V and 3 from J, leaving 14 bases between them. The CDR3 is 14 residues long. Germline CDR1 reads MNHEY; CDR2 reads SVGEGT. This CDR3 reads CASRDDRKHYGYTF. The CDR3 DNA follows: TGTGCCAGCAGAGACGACAGGAAACACTATGGCTACACCTTC.

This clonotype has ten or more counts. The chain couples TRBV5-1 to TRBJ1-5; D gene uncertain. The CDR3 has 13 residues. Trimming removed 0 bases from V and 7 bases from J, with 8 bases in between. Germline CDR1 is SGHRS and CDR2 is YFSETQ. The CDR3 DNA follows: TGCGCCAGCAGCTTGGGACTCTTGCAGCCCCAGCATTTT. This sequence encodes CASSLGLLQPQHF.

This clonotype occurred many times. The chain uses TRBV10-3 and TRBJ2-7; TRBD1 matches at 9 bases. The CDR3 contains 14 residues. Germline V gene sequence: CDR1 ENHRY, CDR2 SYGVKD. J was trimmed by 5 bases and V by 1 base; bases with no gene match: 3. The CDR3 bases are TGTGCCATCAGTGAGTTTAGACAGGGGGACGAGCAGTACTTC. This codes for CAISEFRQGDEQYF.

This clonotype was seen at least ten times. CDR3 protein: CASSQDPLAGRNTGELFF. CDR3 coding DNA: TGCGCCAGCAGCCAAGATCCGCTAGCGGGCCGGAACACCGGGGAGCTGTTTTTT. The chain employs TRBV4-1 and TRBJ2-2; 8 bases fit TRBD2. J was trimmed by 1 base and V by 0 bases; bases with no gene match: 7. The CDR3 spans 18 residues. Germline loops: CDR1 MGHRA, CDR2 YSYEKL.